This T cell receptor beta chain was recovered during a study of cytomegalovirus exposure and HLA in healthy donors. Primers: 60 Vbeta forward and 13 Jbeta reverse. TCRdb's table, derived via immunoSEQ multiplex PCR, lists solely in-frame clones and lacks some. In the table there are approximately 160,000 clones, approximately 67% of which are singletons. The source is a woman aged 18-29 years in good health and CMV-seropositive. Specimen: PBMCs.

CDR3 protein: CASSRKGENQPQHF. CDR3 DNA: TGTGCCAGCAGCCGCAAGGGGGAGAACCAGCCCCAGCATTTT. The chain has TRBV7-9 and TRBJ1-5; perhaps TRBD1 as D (6 bases). The CDR3 has 14 amino acids. Germline CDR1 SEHNR, CDR2 FQNEAQ (reference sequence). The germline V and J ends were trimmed by 5 bases and 7 bases, with 15 bases remaining between them.